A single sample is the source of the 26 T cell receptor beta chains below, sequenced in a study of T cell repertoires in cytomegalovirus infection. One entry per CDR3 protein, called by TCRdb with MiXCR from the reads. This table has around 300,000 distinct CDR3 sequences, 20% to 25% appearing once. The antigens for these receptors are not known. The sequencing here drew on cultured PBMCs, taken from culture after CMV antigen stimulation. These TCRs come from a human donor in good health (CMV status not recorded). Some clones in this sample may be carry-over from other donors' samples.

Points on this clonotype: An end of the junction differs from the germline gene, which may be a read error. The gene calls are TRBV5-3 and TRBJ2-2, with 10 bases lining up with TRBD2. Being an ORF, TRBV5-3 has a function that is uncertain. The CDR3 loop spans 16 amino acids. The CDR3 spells CASSLDLAGVSGELFF. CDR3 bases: TGTGCCAGCAGCTTGGATCTAGCGGGAGTCTCCGGGGAGCTGTTTTTT.

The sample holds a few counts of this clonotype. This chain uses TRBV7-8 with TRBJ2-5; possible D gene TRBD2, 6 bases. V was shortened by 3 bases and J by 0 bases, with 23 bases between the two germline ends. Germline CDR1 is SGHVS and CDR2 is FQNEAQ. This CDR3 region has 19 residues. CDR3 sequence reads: CASSFRRVGDSYYQETQYF. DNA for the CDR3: TGTGCCAGCAGCTTTAGAAGGGTCGGGGACTCCTACTACCAAGAGACCCAGTACTTC.

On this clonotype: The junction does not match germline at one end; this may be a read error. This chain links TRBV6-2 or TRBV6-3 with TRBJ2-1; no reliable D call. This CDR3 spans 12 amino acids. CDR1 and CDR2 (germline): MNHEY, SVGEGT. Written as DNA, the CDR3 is TGTGCCAGCAGTCAACCCGGCGAGCCCAGGTCCTTC. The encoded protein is CASSQPGEPRSF.

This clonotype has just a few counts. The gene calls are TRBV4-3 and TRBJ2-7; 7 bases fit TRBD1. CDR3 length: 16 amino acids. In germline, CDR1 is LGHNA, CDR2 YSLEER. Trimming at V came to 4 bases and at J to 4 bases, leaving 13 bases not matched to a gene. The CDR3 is CASSLGTAGTGYEQYV. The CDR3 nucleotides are TGCGCCAGCAGCCTCGGGACAGCCGGGACCGGTTACGAGCAGTACGTC.

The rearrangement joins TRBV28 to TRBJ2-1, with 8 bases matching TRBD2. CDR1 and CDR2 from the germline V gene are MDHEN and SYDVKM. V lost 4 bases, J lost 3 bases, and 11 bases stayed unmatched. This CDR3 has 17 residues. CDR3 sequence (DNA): TGTGCCAGCAGTTCTGCCGGACTAGCCGCTAACTACAATGAGCAGTTCTTC. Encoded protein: CASSSAGLAANYNEQFF.

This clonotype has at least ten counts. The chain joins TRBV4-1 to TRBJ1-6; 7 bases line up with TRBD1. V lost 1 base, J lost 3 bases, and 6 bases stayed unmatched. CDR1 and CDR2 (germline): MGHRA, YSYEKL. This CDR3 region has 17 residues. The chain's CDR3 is CASSQASDRDYNSPLHF. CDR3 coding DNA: TGCGCCAGCAGCCAAGCCTCCGACAGGGACTATAATTCACCCCTCCACTTT.

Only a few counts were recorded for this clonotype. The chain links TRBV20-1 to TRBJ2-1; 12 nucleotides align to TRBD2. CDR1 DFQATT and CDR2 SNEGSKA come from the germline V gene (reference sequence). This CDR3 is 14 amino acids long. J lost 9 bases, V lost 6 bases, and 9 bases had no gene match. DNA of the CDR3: TGCAGTGCACCGACTAGCGGGAGCTCTCGTGAGCAGTTCTTC. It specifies CSAPTSGSSREQFF.

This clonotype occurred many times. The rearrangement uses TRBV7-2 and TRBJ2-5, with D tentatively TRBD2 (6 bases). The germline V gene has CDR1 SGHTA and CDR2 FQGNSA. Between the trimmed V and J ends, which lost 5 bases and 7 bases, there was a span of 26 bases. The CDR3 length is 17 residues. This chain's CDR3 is CASSLQGGGSSGWTQYF. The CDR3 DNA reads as TGTGCCAGCAGCCTCCAGGGTGGAGGGTCGAGTGGATGGACCCAGTACTTC.

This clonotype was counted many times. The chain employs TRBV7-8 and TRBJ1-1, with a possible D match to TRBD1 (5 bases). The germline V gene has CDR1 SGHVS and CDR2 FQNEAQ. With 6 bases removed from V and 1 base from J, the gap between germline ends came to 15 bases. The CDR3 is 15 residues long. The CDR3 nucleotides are TGTGCCAGCAGTTTGGGGGTCTCTGAGAACACTGAAGCTTTCTTT. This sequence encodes CASSLGVSENTEAFF. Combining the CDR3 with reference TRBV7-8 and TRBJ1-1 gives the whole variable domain GAGVSQSPRYKVAKRGQDVALRCDPISGHVSLFWYQQALGQGPEFLTYFQNEAQLDKSGLPSDRFFAERPEGSVSTLKIQRTQQEDSAVYLCASSLGVSENTEAFFGQGTRLTVV.

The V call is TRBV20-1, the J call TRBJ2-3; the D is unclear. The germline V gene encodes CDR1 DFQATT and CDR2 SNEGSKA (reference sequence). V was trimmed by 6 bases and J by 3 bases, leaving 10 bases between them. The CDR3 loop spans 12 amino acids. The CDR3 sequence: CSALSDTDTQYF. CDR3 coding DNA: TGCAGTGCCCTGTCCGATACAGATACGCAGTATTTT.

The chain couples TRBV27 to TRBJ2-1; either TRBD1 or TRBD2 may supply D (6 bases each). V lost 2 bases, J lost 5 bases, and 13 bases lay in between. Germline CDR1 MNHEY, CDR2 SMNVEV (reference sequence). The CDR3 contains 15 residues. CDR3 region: CASSLTGGGHNEQFF. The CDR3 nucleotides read TGTGCCAGCAGTTTAACCGGGGGCGGCCACAATGAGCAGTTCTTC.

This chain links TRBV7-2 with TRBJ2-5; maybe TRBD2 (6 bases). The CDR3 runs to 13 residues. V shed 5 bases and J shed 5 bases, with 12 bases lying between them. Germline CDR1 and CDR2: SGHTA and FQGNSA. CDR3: CASSGGDWETQYF. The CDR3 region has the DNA TGTGCCAGCAGCGGCGGGGATTGGGAGACCCAGTACTTC.

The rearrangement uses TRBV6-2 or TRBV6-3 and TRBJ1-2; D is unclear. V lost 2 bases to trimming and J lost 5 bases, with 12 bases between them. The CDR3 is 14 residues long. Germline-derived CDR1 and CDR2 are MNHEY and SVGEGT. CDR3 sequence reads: CASSYGQRIYGYTF. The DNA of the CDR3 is TGTGCCAGCAGTTACGGGCAGAGGATTTATGGCTACACCTTC.

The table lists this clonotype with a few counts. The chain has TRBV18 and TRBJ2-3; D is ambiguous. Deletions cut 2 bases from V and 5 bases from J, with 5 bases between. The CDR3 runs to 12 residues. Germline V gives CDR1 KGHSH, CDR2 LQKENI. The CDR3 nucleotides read TGTGCCAGCTCACCAAACCGAGATACGCAGTATTTT. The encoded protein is CASSPNRDTQYF.

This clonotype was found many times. The CDR3 region is CASSLARTGELFF. The CDR3, as DNA: TGTGCCAGCAGCTTAGCGAGGACCGGGGAGCTGTTTTTT. The rearrangement links TRBV7-2 to TRBJ2-2; no clear D. V was trimmed by 0 bases and J by 5 bases, leaving 4 bases between them. CDR1 SGHTA and CDR2 FQGNSA come from the germline V gene. CDR3 length: 13 amino acids.

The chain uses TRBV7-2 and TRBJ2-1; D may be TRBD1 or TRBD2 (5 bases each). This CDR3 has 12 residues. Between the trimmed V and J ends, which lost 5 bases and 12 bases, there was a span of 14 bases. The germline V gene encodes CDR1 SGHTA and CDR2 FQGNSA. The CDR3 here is CASSPQEGTQFF. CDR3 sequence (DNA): TGTGCCAGCAGCCCGCAAGAGGGGACGCAGTTCTTC.

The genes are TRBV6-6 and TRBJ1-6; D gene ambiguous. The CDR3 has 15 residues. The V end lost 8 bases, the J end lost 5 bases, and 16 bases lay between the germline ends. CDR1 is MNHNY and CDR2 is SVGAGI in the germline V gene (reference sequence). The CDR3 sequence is CASRPSRFDNSPLHF. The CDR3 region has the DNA TGTGCCAGCCGGCCCTCCCGGTTCGATAATTCACCCCTCCACTTT.

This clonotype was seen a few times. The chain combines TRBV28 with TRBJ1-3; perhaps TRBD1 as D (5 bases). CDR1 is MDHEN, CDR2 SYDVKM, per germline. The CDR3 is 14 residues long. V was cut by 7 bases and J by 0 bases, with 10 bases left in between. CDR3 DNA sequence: TGTGCCAGCATGTCCGGGGGCTCTGGAAACACCATATATTTT. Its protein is CASMSGGSGNTIYF.

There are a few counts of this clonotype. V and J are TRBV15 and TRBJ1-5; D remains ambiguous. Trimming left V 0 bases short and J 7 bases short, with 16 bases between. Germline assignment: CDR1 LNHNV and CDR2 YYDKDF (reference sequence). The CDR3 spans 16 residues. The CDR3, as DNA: TGTGCCACCAGCAGAGATTTTCCAGGAGGGTTCCAGCCCCAGCATTTT. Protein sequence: CATSRDFPGGFQPQHF.

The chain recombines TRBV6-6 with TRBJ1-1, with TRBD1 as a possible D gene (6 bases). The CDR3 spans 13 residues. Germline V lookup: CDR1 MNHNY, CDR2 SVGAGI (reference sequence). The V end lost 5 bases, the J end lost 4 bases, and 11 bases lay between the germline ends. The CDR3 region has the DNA TGTGCCAGCAGTACAGGGACGAGCACTGAAGCTTTCTTT. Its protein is CASSTGTSTEAFF.

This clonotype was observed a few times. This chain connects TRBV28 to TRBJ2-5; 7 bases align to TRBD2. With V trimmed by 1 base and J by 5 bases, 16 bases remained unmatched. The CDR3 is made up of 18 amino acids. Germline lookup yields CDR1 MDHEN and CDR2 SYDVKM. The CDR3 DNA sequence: TGTGCCAGCAGTTTATTTCTCTCTAGAGGGAGGGCGATGGAGACCCAGTACTTC. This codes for CASSLFLSRGRAMETQYF.

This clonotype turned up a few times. Written as DNA, the CDR3 is TGTGCCAGCAGCTTAGTAGGCGATCTTGAGCAGTTCTTC. This encodes CASSLVGDLEQFF. This chain links TRBV7-2 with TRBJ2-1; D is unclear. V was pared by 1 base and J by 9 bases, with 10 bases between. The CDR3 extends over 13 amino acids. Germline V gene sequence: CDR1 SGHTA, CDR2 FQGNSA.

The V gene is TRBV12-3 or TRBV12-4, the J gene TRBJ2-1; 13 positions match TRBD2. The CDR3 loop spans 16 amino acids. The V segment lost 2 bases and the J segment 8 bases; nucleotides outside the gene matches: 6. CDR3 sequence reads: CASSLLLAGGGDEQFF. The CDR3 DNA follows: TGTGCCAGCAGTTTATTACTAGCGGGAGGGGGAGATGAGCAGTTCTTC.

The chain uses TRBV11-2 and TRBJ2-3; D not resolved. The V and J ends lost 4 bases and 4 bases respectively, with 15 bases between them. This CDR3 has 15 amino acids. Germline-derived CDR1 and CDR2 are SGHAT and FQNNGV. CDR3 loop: CASSSVGTLPDTQYF. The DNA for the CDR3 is TGTGCCAGCAGCTCCGTGGGCACGCTCCCAGATACGCAGTATTTT.

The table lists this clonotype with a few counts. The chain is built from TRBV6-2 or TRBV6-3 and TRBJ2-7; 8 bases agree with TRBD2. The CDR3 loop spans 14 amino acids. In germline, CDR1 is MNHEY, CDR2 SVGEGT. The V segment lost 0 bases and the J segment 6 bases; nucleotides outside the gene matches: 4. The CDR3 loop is CASSYSVSGTEQYV. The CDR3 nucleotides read TGTGCCAGCAGTTACTCGGTTAGCGGGACCGAGCAGTACGTC.

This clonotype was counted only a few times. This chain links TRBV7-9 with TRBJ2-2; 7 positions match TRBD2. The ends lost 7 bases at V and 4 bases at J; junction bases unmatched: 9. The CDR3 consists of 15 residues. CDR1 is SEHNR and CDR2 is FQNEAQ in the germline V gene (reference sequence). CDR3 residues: CASNPSGAGTGELFF. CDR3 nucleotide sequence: TGTGCCAGCAACCCTAGCGGAGCCGGCACCGGGGAGCTGTTTTTT.